This T cell receptor beta chain was sequenced in a study of blood T cell repertoires in COVID-19. About the study: The United States, Italy and Spain provided the acute and convalescent COVID-19 samples. In each case, the material was cDNA or gDNA derived from T cells, B-cell-depleted T cells, or PBMCs.

Deletions cut 0 bases from V and 0 bases from J, with 14 bases between. The germline CDR1 and CDR2 sequences are SGHVS and FNYEAQ. The CDR3 is 18 residues long. Authors' analysis steps: Reference gene primer amplification gave nucleated cell count estimates. Profiled with immunoSEQ multiplex PCR; TCRdb holds only in-frame clones, not every one. D and trimming were read from the DNA, whereas the V and J calls and clone size are those reported in that table. This table holds 250,000 or so clones, around 84% found once. Sequenced: peripheral blood. The source is a woman in her 70s with active or convalescent COVID-19. The chain couples TRBV7-6 to TRBJ1-4; no firm D call. The CDR3 is CASSLALREHPTNEKLFF. CDR3 DNA sequence: TGTGCCAGCAGCTTAGCCCTGAGAGAGCACCCAACTAATGAAAAACTGTTTTTT.